This entry describes one T cell receptor beta chain. Its antigen is undetermined. The sample comes from a study of cytomegalovirus exposure and HLA in healthy donors. Findings and caveats of the study: There were about 160 TCR beta chains listed as cytomegalovirus-associated.

Donors were nominally healthy when sampled, though unrecorded immune exposures were likely. PCR employed 60 Vbeta and 13 Jbeta primers. Profiled with immunoSEQ multiplex PCR; TCRdb holds only in-frame clones, not every one. Of 150,000 to 200,000 clones detected, more than 70% appear once; the ten largest clones hold less than 0.4%. This CDR3 has 16 amino acids. Trimming removed 3 bases from V and 5 bases from J, with 19 bases in between. Germline V gene data show CDR1 as LGHNT and CDR2 as FRNRAP. Sequencing was done on a sample of PBMCs. The chain is built from TRBV12-5 and TRBJ1-1; possible D gene TRBD1, 5 bases. This sequence originates from a boy aged 2 to 10 in good health and CMV-seronegative. CDR3 sequence: CASGFPPGGVRTEAFF. The CDR3 region has the DNA TGTGCTAGTGGTTTCCCCCCCGGAGGGGTGAGGACTGAAGCTTTCTTT.